This record covers a single T cell receptor (beta chain). Trimming shortened V by 0 bases and J by 2 bases, and 21 bases separated the two germline ends. Germline-derived CDR1 and CDR2 are MRHNA and SNTAGT. CDR3 size: 19 residues. This sample stems from a study of siplizumab effects on memory and regulatory T cells. The repertoire was sequenced with immunoSEQ multiplex PCR; TCRdb's copy has only in-frame clones and lacks some. The data hold about 120,000 clones, with 93% observed a single time. Sequenced sample: non-Treg CD4+ T cells sorted from blood. J is TRBJ2-3 and V is TRBV6-4; D is possibly TRBD1 (6 bases). The clonotype originates from a human donor in good health. In DNA, the CDR3 is TGTGCCAGCAGTGACTCCTCATACCACAGGGTCGTGCACACAGATACGCAGTATTTT. This codes for CASSDSSYHRVVHTDTQYF.